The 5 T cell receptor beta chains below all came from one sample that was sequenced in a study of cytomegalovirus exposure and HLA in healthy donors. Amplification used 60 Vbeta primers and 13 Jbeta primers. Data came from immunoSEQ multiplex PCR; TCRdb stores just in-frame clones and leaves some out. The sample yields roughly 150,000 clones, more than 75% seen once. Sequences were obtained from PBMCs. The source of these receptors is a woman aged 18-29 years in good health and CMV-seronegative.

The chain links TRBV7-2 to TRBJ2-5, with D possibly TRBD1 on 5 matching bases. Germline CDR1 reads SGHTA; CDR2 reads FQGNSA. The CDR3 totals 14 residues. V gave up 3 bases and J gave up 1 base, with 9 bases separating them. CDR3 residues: CASSFQGVQETQYF. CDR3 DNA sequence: TGTGCCAGCAGCTTTCAAGGGGTCCAAGAGACCCAGTACTTC.

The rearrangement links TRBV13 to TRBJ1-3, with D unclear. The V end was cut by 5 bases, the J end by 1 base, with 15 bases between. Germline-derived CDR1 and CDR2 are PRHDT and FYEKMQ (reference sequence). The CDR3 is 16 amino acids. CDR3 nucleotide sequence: TGTGCCAGCAGCCCAGGCCACCTGAATTCTGGAAACACCATATATTTT. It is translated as CASSPGHLNSGNTIYF.

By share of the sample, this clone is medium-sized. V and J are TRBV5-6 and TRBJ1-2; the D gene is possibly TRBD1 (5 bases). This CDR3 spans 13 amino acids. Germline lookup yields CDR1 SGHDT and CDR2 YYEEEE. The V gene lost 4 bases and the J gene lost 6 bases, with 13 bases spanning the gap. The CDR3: CASSVYRSNGYTF. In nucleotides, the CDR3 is TGTGCCAGCAGCGTGTACAGGTCAAATGGCTACACCTTC.

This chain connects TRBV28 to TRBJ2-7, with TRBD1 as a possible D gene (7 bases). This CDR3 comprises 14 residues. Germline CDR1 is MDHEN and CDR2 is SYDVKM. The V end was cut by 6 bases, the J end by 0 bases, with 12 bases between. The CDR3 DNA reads TGTGCCAGCAGCAGGGGGGACGGCTCCTACGAGCAGTACTTC. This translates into CASSRGDGSYEQYF.

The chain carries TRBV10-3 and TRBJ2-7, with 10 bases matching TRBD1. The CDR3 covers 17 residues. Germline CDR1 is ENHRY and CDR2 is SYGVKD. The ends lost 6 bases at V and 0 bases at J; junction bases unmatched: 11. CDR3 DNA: TGTGCCATCAGCCTGACAGGGGGCTCCCCAAACTCCTACGAGCAGTACTTC. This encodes CAISLTGGSPNSYEQYF.